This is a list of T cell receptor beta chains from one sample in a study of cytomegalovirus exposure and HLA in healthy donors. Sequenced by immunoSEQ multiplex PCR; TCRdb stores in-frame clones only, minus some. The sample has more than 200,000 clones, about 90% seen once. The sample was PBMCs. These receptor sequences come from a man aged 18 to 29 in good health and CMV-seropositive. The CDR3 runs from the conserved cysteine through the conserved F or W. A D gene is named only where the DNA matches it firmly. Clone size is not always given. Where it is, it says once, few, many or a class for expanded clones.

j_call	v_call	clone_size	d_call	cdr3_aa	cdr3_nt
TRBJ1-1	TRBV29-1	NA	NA	CSVGSRRGYTEAFF	TGCAGCGTTGGGTCCCGGAGGGGGTACACTGAAGCTTTCTTT
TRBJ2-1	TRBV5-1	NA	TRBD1	CASRLRTGNEQFF	TGCGCCAGCAGGCTTCGGACAGGGAATGAGCAGTTCTTC
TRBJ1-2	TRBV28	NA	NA	CASSLSGGSYGYTF	TGTGCCAGCAGTTTGAGTGGCGGCTCCTATGGCTACACCTTC
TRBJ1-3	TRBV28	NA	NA	CASRYWVGNTIYF	TGTGCCAGCAGATACTGGGTTGGAAACACCATATATTTT
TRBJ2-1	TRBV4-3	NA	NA	CASSPASHLFNEQFF	TGCGCCAGCAGCCCCGCTAGCCACCTCTTTAATGAGCAGTTCTTC
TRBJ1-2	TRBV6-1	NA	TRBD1	CASSEGFEPGQGKWGYTF	TGTGCCAGCAGTGAAGGTTTCGAGCCCGGACAGGGGAAATGGGGCTACACCTTC
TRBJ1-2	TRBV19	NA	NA	CASSIYEGYGYTF	TGTGCCAGTAGTATTTACGAGGGCTATGGCTACACCTTC
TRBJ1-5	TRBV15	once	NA	CATSLPGRPQHF	TGTGCCACCAGCTTGCCCGGTCGGCCCCAGCATTTT
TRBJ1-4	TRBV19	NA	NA	CASSTGETNEKLFF	TGTGCCAGTAGTACAGGGGAGACTAATGAAAAACTGTTTTTT
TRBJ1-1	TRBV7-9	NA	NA	CASSLGSFEAFF	TGTGCCAGCAGCTTAGGCTCTTTTGAAGCTTTCTTT
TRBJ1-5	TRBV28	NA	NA	CASSSPGGISNQPQHF	TGTGCCAGCAGTTCGCCGGGGGGCATCAGCAATCAGCCCCAGCATTTT
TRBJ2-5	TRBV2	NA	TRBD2	CASSVWASGRKNQETQYF	TGTGCCAGCAGTGTTTGGGCTAGCGGGAGGAAAAACCAAGAGACCCAGTACTTC
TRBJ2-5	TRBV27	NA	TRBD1	CASSDGDRGQETQYF	TGTGCCAGCAGCGACGGGGACAGGGGGCAAGAGACCCAGTACTTC
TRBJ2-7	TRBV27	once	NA	CASSFRQGYEQYF	TGTGCCAGCAGTTTTCGGCAGGGCTACGAGCAGTACTTC
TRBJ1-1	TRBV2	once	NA	CASLKLGGYTEAFF	TGTGCCAGCCTAAAGTTGGGAGGGTACACTGAAGCTTTCTTT
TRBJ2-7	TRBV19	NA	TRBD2	CASSGLAGAYEQYF	TGTGCCAGTTCCGGACTAGCGGGAGCCTACGAGCAGTACTTC
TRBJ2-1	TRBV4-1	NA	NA	CASSLTSSYNEQFF	TGCGCCAGCAGCCTAACGAGCTCCTACAATGAGCAGTTCTTC
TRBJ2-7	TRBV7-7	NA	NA	CASSHQRRYEQYF	TGTGCCAGCAGCCACCAGCGGCGCTACGAGCAGTACTTC
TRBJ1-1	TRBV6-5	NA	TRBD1	CASRRQGIPEAFF	TGTGCCAGCAGGCGACAGGGGATCCCTGAAGCTTTCTTT
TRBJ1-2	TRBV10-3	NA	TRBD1	CAISESMGQGRGYGYTF	TGTGCCATCAGTGAGTCTATGGGACAGGGGAGAGGCTATGGCTACACCTTC
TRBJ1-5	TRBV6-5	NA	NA	CASTPGGSSNQPQHF	TGTGCCAGCACCCCGGGGGGGTCGAGCAATCAGCCCCAGCATTTT
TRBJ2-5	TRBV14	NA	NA	CASSLYTGTQTNF	TGTGCCAGCAGCCTTTATACCGGGACACAGACGAACTTC
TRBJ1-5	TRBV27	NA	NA	CASRRGNQPQHF	TGTGCCAGCAGGAGGGGGAATCAGCCCCAGCATTTT
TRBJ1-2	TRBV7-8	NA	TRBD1	CASSLGTGSYGYTF	TGTGCCAGCAGCTTAGGGACAGGCTCCTATGGCTACACCTTC
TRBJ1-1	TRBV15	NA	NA	CATSRDHTPNTEAFF	TGTGCCACCAGCAGAGATCACACACCGAACACTGAAGCTTTCTTT
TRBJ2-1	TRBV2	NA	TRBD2	CAGIKTSALRGVEQFF	TGTGCCGGGATAAAAACTAGCGCCTTAAGAGGTGTTGAGCAGTTCTTC
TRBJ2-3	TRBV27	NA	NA	CASSYKATDTQYF	TGTGCCAGCAGCTATAAAGCCACAGATACGCAGTATTTT
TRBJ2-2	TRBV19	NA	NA	CASTGWAGELFF	TGTGCCAGTACCGGTTGGGCCGGGGAGCTGTTTTTT
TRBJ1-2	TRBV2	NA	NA	CATGGPPYGYTF	TGTGCCACGGGCGGACCGCCTTATGGCTACACCTTC
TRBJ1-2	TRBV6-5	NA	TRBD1	CASSYIRQGAGGYTF	TGTGCCAGCAGTTACATCAGACAGGGGGCAGGTGGCTACACCTTC
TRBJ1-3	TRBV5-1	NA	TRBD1	CASSPGTVKTYFSGNTIYF	TGCGCCAGCAGCCCCGGGACAGTGAAAACGTACTTCTCTGGAAACACCATATATTTT